Listed below are T cell receptor beta chains from one sample, sequenced in a study of cytomegalovirus exposure and HLA in healthy donors. TCRdb keeps only in-frame clones here, not all; method: immunoSEQ multiplex PCR. Of some 110,000 clones in the sample, roughly 72% were seen once. Specimen: PBMCs. Every receptor here comes from a woman in her late teens or twenties in good health and CMV-seropositive. Each CDR3 is given with its conserved first and last residue. A D gene is named only where the DNA matches it firmly. A clone size is listed for some rows: how often the clone was seen (once, few, many), or a class if it is expanded.

clone_size j_call v_call cdr3_length d_call cdr3_nt cdr3_aa
few TRBJ2-5 TRBV10-2 13 NA TGCGCCACCACCCGGGACAACCAAGAGACCCAGTACTTC CATTRDNQETQYF
once TRBJ2-3 TRBV5-1 15 TRBD2 TGCGCCAGCAGGCAAAAGCGGGAGTCGGTAGATACGCAGTATTTT CASRQKRESVDTQYF
NA TRBJ2-2 TRBV2 14 NA TGTGCCAGCGAGGGGGGGTTTCGCACCGGGGAGCTGTTTTTT CASEGGFRTGELFF
NA TRBJ2-4 TRBV29-1 14 NA TGCAGCGCTGAAGAGGGCAGGGCCAAAAACATTCAGTACTTC CSAEEGRAKNIQYF
NA TRBJ2-3 TRBV6-1 14 TRBD2 TGTGCCAGCAGTGAGGGACTAGCTATAGATACGCAGTATTTT CASSEGLAIDTQYF
NA TRBJ2-7 TRBV7-2 13 NA TGTGCCAGCAGCTTAGCGGGTGAGGGCGAGCAGTACTTC CASSLAGEGEQYF
NA TRBJ1-5 TRBV30 14 TRBD1 TGTGCCTGGAGTAGGGGGCATAGCAATCAGCCCCAGCATTTT CAWSRGHSNQPQHF
NA TRBJ2-1 TRBV6-5 15 TRBD2 TGTGCCAGCAGGCTTAGCGGGAGTGCCTACAATGAGCAGTTCTTC CASRLSGSAYNEQFF
NA TRBJ2-3 TRBV28 16 TRBD2 TGTGCCAGCAGTTTTGGTCTAGCGGGTCTATCAGATACGCAGTATTTT CASSFGLAGLSDTQYF
few TRBJ1-1 TRBV10-1 13 NA TGCGCCAGCAGTGATCCGGGAAACACTGAAGCTTTCTTT CASSDPGNTEAFF
NA TRBJ2-5 TRBV5-1 13 NA TGCGCTAGCAGCTTGGGTCAGGGAGAGACCCAGTACTTC CASSLGQGETQYF
once TRBJ1-3 TRBV30 11 NA TGTGCCTGGAGTCTGGGAAACACCATATATTTT CAWSLGNTIYF
NA TRBJ1-1 TRBV5-1 14 TRBD1 TGCGCCAGCAGCCCGTGGACAGGGAACACTGAAGCTTTCTTT CASSPWTGNTEAFF
NA TRBJ1-2 TRBV19 14 NA TGTGCCAGTAGTATGACAGGCAACGGCTATGGCTACACCTTC CASSMTGNGYGYTF
few TRBJ1-2 TRBV6-5 13 NA TGTGCCAGCAGTTACTCGCGACGGGATGGCTACACCTTC CASSYSRRDGYTF
NA TRBJ2-3 TRBV28 15 TRBD2 TGTGCCAGCAGTTCTCCGGGACTAGCAACAGATACGCAGTATTTT CASSSPGLATDTQYF
NA TRBJ1-1 TRBV30 13 NA TGTGCCTGGGGGGACATGACGAACACTGAAGCTTTCTTT CAWGDMTNTEAFF
NA TRBJ2-7 TRBV5-1 16 TRBD2 TGCGCCAGCAGCCTGGACCCGGGACTAGCGGGAGGCGAGCAGTACTTC CASSLDPGLAGGEQYF
once TRBJ2-1 TRBV7-9 15 NA TGTGCCAGCAGCCCACGGTGGGACTCACCTAATGAGCAGTTCTTC CASSPRWDSPNEQFF
NA TRBJ2-7 TRBV2 15 TRBD2 TGTGCCAGCAGTGAAGCACCCACCCCGGGGGGGGAGCAGTACTTC CASSEAPTPGGEQYF
NA TRBJ1-1 TRBV29-1 13 TRBD1 TGCAGCGGCCGGACAGGGGGGAACACTGAAGCTTTCTTT CSGRTGGNTEAFF
NA TRBJ1-6 TRBV6-5 14 NA TGTGCCAGCAGGGAAGGGGGACAACATTCACCCCTCCACTTT CASREGGQHSPLHF
NA TRBJ1-5 TRBV2 15 NA TGTGCCAGCAACCGGGAGTCCCAGGGCAATCAGCCCCAGCATTTT CASNRESQGNQPQHF
few TRBJ1-5 TRBV6-5 14 TRBD1 TGTGCCAGCAGTTCTCAACAGGGGGCTCCGCCCCAGCATTTT CASSSQQGAPPQHF
NA TRBJ2-5 TRBV15 16 TRBD2 TGTGCCACCAGCAGTACGGGACTAGCGGGAAAAGAGACCCAGTACTTC CATSSTGLAGKETQYF
once TRBJ1-5 TRBV28 17 NA TGTGCCAGCAGGACAGGATCCCTGACCTATAGCAATCAGCCCCAGCATTTT CASRTGSLTYSNQPQHF
NA TRBJ1-1 TRBV4-2 13 NA TGTGCCAGCAGCCCTGACTTGAACACTGAAGCTTTCTTT CASSPDLNTEAFF
NA TRBJ1-1 TRBV28 17 NA TGTGCCAGCAGCCCCCTTATGTGGGGGCGGGTGAACACTGAAGCTTTCTTT CASSPLMWGRVNTEAFF
NA TRBJ2-7 TRBV9 16 TRBD2 TGTGCCAGCAACCATGGGGGTAGCGGGAGTATTTACGAGCAGTACTTC CASNHGGSGSIYEQYF
once TRBJ1-5 TRBV28 15 TRBD1 TGTGCCAGCACCTTACCGACAGGGTCCAATCAGCCCCAGCATTTT CASTLPTGSNQPQHF
NA TRBJ1-1 TRBV28 11 NA TGTGCCAGCAGTTTATTCGCTGAAGCTTTCTTT CASSLFAEAFF
NA TRBJ2-6 TRBV25-1 17 NA TGTGCCAGCAGTGAACCGGGAGACTTCTCTGGGGCCAACGTCCTGACTTTC CASSEPGDFSGANVLTF
NA TRBJ2-1 TRBV5-1 14 NA TGCGCCAGCAGCTTGGTGCGGGGCAACAATGAGCAGTTCTTC CASSLVRGNNEQFF
NA TRBJ1-1 TRBV19 13 NA TGTGCCAGTAGTATTACAGTGAACACTGAAGCTTTCTTT CASSITVNTEAFF
few TRBJ2-1 TRBV27 15 NA TGTGCCAGCAGTTCCGCGTATAGCTCCTACAATGAGCAGTTCTTC CASSSAYSSYNEQFF